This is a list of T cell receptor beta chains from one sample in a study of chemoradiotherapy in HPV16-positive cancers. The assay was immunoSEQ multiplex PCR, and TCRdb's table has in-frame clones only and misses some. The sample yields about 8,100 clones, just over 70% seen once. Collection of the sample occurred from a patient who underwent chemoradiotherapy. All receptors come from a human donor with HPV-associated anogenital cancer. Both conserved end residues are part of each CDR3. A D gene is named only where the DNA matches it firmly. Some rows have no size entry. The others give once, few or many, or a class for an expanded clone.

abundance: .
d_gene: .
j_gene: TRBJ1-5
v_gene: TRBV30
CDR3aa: CAWSVSGAFNQPQHF
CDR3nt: TGTGCCTGGAGTGTTTCGGGGGCCTTCAATCAGCCCCAGCATTTT

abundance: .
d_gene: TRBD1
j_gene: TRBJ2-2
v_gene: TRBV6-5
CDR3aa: CASSWTGDTGELFF
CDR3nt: TGTGCCAGCAGTTGGACAGGGGACACCGGGGAGCTGTTTTTT

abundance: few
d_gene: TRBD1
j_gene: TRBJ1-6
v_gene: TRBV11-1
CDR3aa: CASSRDRGSPLHF
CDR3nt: TGTGCCAGCAGTCGGGACAGGGGTTCACCCCTCCACTTT

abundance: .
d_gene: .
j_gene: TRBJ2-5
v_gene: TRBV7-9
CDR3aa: CASSDGGGQETQYF
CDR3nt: TGTGCCAGCAGCGACGGGGGAGGCCAAGAGACCCAGTACTTC

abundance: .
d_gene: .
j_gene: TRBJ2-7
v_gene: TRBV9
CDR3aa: CASGRTYISNEQYF
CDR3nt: TGTGCCAGCGGGAGGACATACATTTCTAACGAGCAGTACTTC

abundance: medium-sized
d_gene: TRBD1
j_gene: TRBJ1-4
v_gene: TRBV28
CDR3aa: CASSIGQDYIREKLFF
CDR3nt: TGTGCCAGCAGCATTGGACAGGATTATATACGGGAAAAACTGTTTTTT

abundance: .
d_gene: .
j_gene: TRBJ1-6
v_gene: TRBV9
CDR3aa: CASSVEGINSPLHF
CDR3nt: TGTGCCAGCAGCGTAGAGGGGATTAATTCACCCCTCCACTTT

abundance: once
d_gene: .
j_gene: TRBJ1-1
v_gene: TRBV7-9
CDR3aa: CASSQDYTEAFF
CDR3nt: TGTGCCAGCAGCCAGGACTACACTGAAGCTTTCTTT

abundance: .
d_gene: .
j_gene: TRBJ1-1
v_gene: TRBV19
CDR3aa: CASMEGYTEAFF
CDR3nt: TGTGCCAGTATGGAGGGGTACACTGAAGCTTTCTTT

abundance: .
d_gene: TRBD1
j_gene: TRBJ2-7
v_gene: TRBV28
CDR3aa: CASSVKQGAYEQYF
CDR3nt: TGTGCCAGCAGCGTGAAGCAGGGGGCTTACGAGCAGTACTTC

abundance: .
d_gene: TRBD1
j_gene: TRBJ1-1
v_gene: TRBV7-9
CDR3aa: CASSPDREAFF
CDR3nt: TGTGCCAGCAGCCCGGACAGGGAAGCTTTCTTT

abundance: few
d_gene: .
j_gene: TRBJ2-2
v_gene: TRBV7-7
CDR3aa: CASSYTTGSGELFF
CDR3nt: TGTGCTAGCAGCTACACGACAGGTTCCGGGGAGCTGTTTTTT

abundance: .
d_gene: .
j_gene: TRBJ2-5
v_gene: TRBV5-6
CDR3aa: CASSLDTLQETQYF
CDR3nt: TGTGCCAGCAGCCTGGACACCCTCCAAGAGACCCAGTACTTC